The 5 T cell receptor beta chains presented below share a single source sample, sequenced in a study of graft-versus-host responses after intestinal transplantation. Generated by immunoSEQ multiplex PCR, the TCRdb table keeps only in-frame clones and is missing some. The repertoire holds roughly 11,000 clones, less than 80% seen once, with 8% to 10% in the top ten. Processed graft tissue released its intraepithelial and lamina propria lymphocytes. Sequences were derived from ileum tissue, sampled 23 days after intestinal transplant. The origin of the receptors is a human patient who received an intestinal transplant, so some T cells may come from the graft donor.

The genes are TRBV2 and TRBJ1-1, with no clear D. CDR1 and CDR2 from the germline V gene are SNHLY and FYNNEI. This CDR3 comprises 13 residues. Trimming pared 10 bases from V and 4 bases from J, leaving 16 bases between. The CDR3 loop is CAILQPVLTEAFF. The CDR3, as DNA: TGTGCCATCCTACAACCGGTCCTCACTGAAGCTTTCTTT.

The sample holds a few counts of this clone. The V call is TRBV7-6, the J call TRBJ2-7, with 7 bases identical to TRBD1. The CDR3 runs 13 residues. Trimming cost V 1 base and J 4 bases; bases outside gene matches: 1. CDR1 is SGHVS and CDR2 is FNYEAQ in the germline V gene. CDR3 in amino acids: CASSLGDRYEQYF. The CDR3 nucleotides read TGTGCCAGCAGCTTAGGGGACAGATACGAGCAGTACTTC.

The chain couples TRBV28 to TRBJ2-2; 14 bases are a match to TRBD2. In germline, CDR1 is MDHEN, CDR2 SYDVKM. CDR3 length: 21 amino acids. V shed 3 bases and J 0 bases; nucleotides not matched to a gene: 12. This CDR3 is CASSFLETSGRGVSNTGELFF. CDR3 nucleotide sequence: TGTGCCAGCAGTTTTCTTGAGACTAGCGGGAGGGGTGTTTCGAACACCGGGGAGCTGTTTTTT.

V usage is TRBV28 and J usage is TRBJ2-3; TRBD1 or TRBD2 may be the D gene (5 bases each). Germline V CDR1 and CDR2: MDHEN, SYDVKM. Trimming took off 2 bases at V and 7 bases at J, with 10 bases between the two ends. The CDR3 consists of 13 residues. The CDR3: CASSLGGGNTQYF. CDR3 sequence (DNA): TGTGCCAGCAGTTTAGGGGGTGGGAATACGCAGTATTTT.

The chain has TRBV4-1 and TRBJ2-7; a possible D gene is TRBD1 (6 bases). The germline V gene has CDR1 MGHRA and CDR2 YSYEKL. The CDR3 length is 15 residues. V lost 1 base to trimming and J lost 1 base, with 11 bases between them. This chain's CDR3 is CASSQGRGFSYEQYF. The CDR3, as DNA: TGCGCCAGCAGCCAAGGCAGGGGTTTTTCCTACGAGCAGTACTTC.